This record concerns one T cell receptor (beta chain) sequence. Its specificity is not known. The data stem from a study of T cells in localized non-small cell lung cancer. The V and J ends lost 1 base and 6 bases respectively, with 7 bases between them. Germline V gene sequence: CDR1 SQVTM, CDR2 ANQGSEA. The CDR3 is made up of 12 amino acids. General study results and limits: A median of roughly 55 of the top 100 tumor clones appeared in adjacent lung, which was paired and uninvolved. Higher adjacent-lung clonality was associated with shorter survival. Sequencing involved a lone tumor region, leaving heterogeneity possible. Uninvolved adjacent lung had higher T cell clonality than tumor and all other tissues.

The method was immunoSEQ multiplex PCR; TCRdb's version includes in-frame clones alone and lacks a portion of them. This table holds roughly 25,000 clones, less than 90% found once. The TCR originated in a male donor aged 60 or older with stage I squamous cell lung carcinoma. V and J are TRBV29-1 and TRBJ2-1; D is undetermined. This specimen consisted of peripheral blood, obtained before any cancer treatment. The chain's CDR3 is CSVEGLPNEQFF. DNA for the CDR3: TGCAGCGTTGAAGGACTTCCCAATGAGCAGTTCTTC.